The sequence of this T cell receptor (beta chain) was determined in a study of tumor and adjacent non-tumor tissue in lung cancer. Three rounds of nested PCR, following a modified ARM-PCR protocol, produced the TCRbeta library. One entry per CDR3 protein, called by TCRdb with MiXCR from the multiplex PCR reads. The sample holds about 80,000 distinct CDR3 sequences; roughly 80% are singletons and the top ten take about 47%. Per germline, CDR1 SGHAT and CDR2 FQDESV (reference sequence). The CDR3 is 16 amino acids. The template was RNA from unsorted bulk tissue. The normal lung tissue was taken more than 3 cm from the tumor edge. About this clonotype: One junction end does not reproduce the germline sequence, and a read error may be involved.

The receptor's source is a man between 60 and 70 years old with non-small cell lung cancer. The sample was distant non-tumor lung tissue. The chain carries TRBV11-1 and TRBJ2-1, with D maybe TRBD1 (6 bases). CDR3 DNA: TGTGCCAGCAACTTGGTTAGTGGACAGTCCAACAATGAGCAATTCTTC. Translating gives CASNLVSGQSNNEQFF. Supplemented by reference TRBV11-1 and TRBJ2-1, the full variable domain reads EAEVAQSPRYKITEKSQAVAFWCDPISGHATLYWYRQILGQGPELLVQFQDESVVDDSQLPKDRFSAERLKGVDSTLKIQPAELGDSAMYLCASNLVSGQSNNEQFFGPGTRLTVL.